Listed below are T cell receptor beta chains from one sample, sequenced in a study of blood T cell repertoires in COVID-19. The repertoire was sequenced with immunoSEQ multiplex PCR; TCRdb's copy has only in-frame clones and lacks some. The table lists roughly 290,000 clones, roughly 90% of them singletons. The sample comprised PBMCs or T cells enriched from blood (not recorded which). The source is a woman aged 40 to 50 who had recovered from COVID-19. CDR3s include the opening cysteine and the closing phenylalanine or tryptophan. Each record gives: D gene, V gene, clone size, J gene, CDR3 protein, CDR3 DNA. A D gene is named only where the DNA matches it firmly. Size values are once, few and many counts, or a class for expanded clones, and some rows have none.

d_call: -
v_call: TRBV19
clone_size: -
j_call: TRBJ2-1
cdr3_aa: CASSIGSSYNEQFF
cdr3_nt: TGTGCCAGTAGTATAGGGAGCTCCTACAATGAGCAGTTCTTC

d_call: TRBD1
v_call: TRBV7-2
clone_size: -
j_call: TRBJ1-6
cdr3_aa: CASSSDRNSPLHF
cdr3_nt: TGTGCCAGCAGCTCGGACAGGAATTCACCCCTCCACTTT

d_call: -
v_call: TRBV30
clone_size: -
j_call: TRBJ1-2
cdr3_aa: CAWTLAQGYGYTF
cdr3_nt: TGTGCCTGGACTCTTGCCCAGGGGTATGGCTACACCTTC

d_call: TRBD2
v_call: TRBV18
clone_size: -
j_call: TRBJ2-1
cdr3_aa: CASSKRSQASGSVYNEQFF
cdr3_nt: TGTGCCAGCTCAAAACGGAGTCAGGCTAGCGGGAGTGTCTACAATGAGCAGTTCTTC

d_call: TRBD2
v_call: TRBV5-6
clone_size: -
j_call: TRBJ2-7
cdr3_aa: CASSMRKSSGSSYEQYF
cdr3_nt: TGTGCCAGCAGCATGCGAAAATCTAGCGGGAGCTCCTACGAGCAGTACTTC

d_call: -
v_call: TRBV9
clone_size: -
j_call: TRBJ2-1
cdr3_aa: CASSVGPGGDREVARYNEQFF
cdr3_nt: TGTGCCAGCAGCGTAGGACCCGGGGGGGACAGAGAAGTCGCCAGGTACAATGAGCAGTTCTTC

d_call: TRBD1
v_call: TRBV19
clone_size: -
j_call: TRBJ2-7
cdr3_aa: CASSMGTGQSSYEQYF
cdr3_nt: TGTGCCAGTAGTATGGGGACGGGACAGAGTTCCTACGAGCAGTACTTC

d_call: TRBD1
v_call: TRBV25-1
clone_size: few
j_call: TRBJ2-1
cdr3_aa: CASTHTGAEGNEQFF
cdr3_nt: TGTGCCAGCACACACACAGGGGCGGAAGGCAATGAGCAGTTCTTC

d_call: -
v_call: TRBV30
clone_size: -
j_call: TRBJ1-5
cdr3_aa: CAWSWQGDQPQHF
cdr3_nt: TGTGCCTGGAGCTGGCAGGGCGATCAGCCCCAGCATTTT

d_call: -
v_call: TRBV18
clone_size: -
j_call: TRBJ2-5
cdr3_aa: CASSPLFIQTQYF
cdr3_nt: TGTGCCAGCTCACCACTCTTTATCCAGACCCAGTACTTC

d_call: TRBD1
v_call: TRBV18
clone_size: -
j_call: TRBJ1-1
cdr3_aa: CASSPNGQGAEAFF
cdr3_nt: TGTGCCAGCTCACCAAACGGACAGGGGGCTGAAGCTTTCTTT

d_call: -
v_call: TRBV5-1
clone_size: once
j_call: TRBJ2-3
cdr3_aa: CASSFNPAGSDTQYF
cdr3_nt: TGCGCCAGCAGCTTCAACCCGGCAGGCTCAGATACGCAGTATTTT

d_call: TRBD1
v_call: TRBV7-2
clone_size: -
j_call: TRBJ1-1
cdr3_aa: CASSPVGTASTEAFF
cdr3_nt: TGTGCCAGCAGCCCGGTTGGGACAGCCTCCACTGAAGCTTTCTTT

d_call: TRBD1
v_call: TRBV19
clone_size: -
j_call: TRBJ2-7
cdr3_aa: CASSPRTGSSYEQYF
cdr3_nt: TGTGCCAGTAGTCCCCGGACAGGGAGCTCCTACGAGCAGTACTTC

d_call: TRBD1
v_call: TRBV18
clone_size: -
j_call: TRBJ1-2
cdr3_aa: CASSPSGQYGYTF
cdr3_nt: TGTGCCAGCTCACCTTCGGGACAGTATGGCTACACCTTC

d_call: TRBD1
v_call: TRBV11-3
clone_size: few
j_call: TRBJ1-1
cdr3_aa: CASSLDRGTEAFF
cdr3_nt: TGTGCCAGCAGCTTGGACAGGGGCACTGAAGCTTTCTTT

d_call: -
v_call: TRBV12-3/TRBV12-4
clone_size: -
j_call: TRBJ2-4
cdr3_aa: CATSVGLGNIQYF
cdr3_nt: TGTGCCACCTCGGTGGGGCTCGGAAACATTCAGTACTTC

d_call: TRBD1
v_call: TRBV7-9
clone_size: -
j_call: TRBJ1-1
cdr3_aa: CASSFRQGVNTEAFF
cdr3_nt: TGTGCCAGCAGCTTCCGTCAGGGGGTCAACACTGAAGCTTTCTTT

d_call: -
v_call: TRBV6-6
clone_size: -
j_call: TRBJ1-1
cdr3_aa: CASSARVTRVNTEAFF
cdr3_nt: TGTGCCAGCAGTGCACGTGTAACCAGGGTGAACACTGAAGCTTTCTTT

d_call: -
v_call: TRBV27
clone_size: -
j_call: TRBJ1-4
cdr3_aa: CASSFVQDHATNEKLFF
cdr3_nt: TGTGCCAGCAGTTTCGTACAGGACCATGCAACTAATGAAAAACTGTTTTTT

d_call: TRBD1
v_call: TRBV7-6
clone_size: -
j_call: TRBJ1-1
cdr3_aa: CASSTHRGRDTEAFF
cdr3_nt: TGTGCCAGCAGCACACACAGGGGGCGGGACACTGAAGCTTTCTTT

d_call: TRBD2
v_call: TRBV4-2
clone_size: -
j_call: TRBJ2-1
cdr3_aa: CASSPLGLAAYNEQFF
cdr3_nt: TGTGCCAGCAGCCCGCTAGGACTAGCGGCCTACAATGAGCAGTTCTTC

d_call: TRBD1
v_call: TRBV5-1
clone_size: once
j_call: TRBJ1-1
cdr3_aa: CASSLTGGTEAFF
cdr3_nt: TGCGCCAGCAGTCTGACAGGGGGCACTGAAGCTTTCTTT

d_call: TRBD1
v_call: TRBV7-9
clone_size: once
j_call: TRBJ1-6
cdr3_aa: CASSPRTGDTSPLHF
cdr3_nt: TGTGCCAGCAGCCCCAGGACAGGGGATACGTCACCCCTCCACTTT

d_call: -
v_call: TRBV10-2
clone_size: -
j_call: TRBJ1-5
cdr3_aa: CATRPRGEVQPQHF
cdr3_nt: TGCGCCACCAGGCCCAGGGGAGAGGTCCAGCCCCAGCATTTT

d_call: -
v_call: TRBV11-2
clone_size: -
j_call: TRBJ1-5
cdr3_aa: CASSGGGNQPQHF
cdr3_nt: TGTGCCAGCAGCGGAGGCGGGAATCAGCCCCAGCATTTT

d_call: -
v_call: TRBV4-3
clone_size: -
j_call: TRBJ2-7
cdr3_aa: CASSQEVSRDEQYF
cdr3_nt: TGCGCCAGCAGCCAAGAAGTGTCGCGCGACGAGCAGTACTTC

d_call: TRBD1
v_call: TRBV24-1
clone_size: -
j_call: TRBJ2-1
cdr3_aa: CATSGQGYEQFF
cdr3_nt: TGTGCCACCAGTGGACAGGGCTATGAGCAGTTCTTC

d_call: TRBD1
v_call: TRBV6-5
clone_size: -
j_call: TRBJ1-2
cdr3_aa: CASSSDRVHGYTF
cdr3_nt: TGTGCCAGCAGTTCTGACAGGGTGCATGGCTACACCTTC

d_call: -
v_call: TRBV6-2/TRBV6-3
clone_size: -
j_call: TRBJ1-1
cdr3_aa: CASSYSGRGGTEAFF
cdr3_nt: TGTGCCAGCAGTTACTCTGGGCGGGGTGGGACTGAAGCTTTCTTT

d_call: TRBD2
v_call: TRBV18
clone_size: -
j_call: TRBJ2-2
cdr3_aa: CASSPDLPGLASPNTGELFF
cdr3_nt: TGTGCCAGCTCCCCCGATCTGCCGGGACTAGCGTCCCCGAACACCGGGGAGCTGTTTTTT

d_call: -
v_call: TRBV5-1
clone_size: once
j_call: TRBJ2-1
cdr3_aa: CASSLVRGEQFF
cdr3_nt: TGCGCCAGCAGCTTGGTCCGGGGTGAGCAGTTCTTC

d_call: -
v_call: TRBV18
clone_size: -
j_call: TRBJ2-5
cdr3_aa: CASSPGLRETQYF
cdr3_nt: TGTGCCAGCTCACCAGGGCTAAGGGAGACCCAGTACTTC

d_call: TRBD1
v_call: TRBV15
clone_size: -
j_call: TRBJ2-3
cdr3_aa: CATSRDNRGWTDTQYF
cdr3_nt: TGTGCCACCAGCAGAGATAACAGGGGTTGGACAGATACGCAGTATTTT

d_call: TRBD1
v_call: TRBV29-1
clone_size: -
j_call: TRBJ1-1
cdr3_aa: CSAGQETAFF
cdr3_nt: TGCAGCGCGGGACAGGAGACGGCTTTCTTT